What follows is one TCR beta chain and its context. Its antigen target is currently unknown. The sample holds no much larger clone one base away, and base qualities are not on file. The sample contains more than one DNA sequence encoding this CDR3. The CDR3 starts with the cysteine, ends with the phenylalanine, and has 14 residues. CDR3 DNA only is kept here, 42 bases in frame from base 1. Looking up the germline V gene (reference sequence) yields CDR1 LNHNV and CDR2 YYDKDF. For this chain, trimming is 5 bases at the V end and 1 base at the J end, and the number of junction bases without a gene match is 4. The immunoSEQ Assay, a bias-controlled multiplex PCR, was used to amplify TCRbeta CDR3 regions from genomic DNA. The original pipeline was this. Nucleated cell counts per sample were estimated from amplification of reference gene primers within the assay. Sequence reads were collapsed and filtered to measure the absolute abundance of every unique TCRbeta CDR3 rearrangement. For each sample, productive Simpson clonality was calculated by taking the square root of Simpson's diversity index across productive rearrangements. The immuneACCESS repertoire file appears here via TCRdb, limited to in-frame rearrangements. These files lack a portion of the clones; in checked studies, under half of the deficit traces to unresolved V genes, and the cause of the others is not known. The DNA was the basis for D and trimming; V, J and clone size are from that table. This sample comprises 320,000 or so clones, roughly 87% of them detected only once. The ten largest clones take up under 1.3% of the sample.

Participants in the prospective study were enrolled through a virtual design, were aged roughly 18 to 90 years, and lived in some 24 United States geographic areas. In the prospective study, participants were assigned to cohorts based on the clinical history participants reported in a screening survey and a study questionnaire. For ImmuneRACE Cohort 3, a participant was defined as recovered based on two consecutive negative NP/OP PCR tests, clearance by a healthcare professional, or resolution of symptoms. In the prospective study, mobile phlebotomists collected whole blood, serum and a nasopharyngeal or oropharyngeal swab from each participant. Additional blood draws and questionnaires over a 2-month period could optionally be provided by prospective study participants. Prospective study blood samples were shipped either frozen or at room temperature before DNA extraction. The sample originates from a study of blood T cell repertoires in COVID-19 (dated by TCRdb to 2020 to 2021). Regarding the study in general: The collaborator samples originated in the United States, Italy and Spain and spanned the acute and convalescent phases of COVID-19. The prospective study material was composed of cDNA or gDNA derived from T cells, B-cell-depleted T cells, or PBMCs. The dataset comprised deeply sampled blood TCRbeta repertoires from subjects exposed to, actively infected with, or recovered from COVID-19. The repertoires were made available in a free public database intended to serve as a resource for research on the immune response to SARS-CoV-2. Samples were obtained from the ongoing ImmuneRACE study (first 160 participants) and from over a thousand subjects provided by 6 global collaborators. A de-identified subject ID, COVID-19 status, age in years and sex were almost always included in the sample metadata. Where HLA class I and class II types were available, the types were taken from metadata supplied by the sample provider, not from assay-based typing. Results and caveats for the whole study, not just this receptor: The amount of clinical and demographic metadata varied by source and participant and was provided uncurated.

The chain joins TRBV15 to TRBJ1-1, and TRBD1 matches 7 of the central bases. Sequenced material: PBMCs or T cells enriched from blood (not recorded which). The sequence came from a woman in her twenties or thirties who had recovered from COVID-19. The bases read TGTGCCACCAGCCGACAGGGTACGAACACTGAAGCTTTCTTT. This translates into CATSRQGTNTEAFF.